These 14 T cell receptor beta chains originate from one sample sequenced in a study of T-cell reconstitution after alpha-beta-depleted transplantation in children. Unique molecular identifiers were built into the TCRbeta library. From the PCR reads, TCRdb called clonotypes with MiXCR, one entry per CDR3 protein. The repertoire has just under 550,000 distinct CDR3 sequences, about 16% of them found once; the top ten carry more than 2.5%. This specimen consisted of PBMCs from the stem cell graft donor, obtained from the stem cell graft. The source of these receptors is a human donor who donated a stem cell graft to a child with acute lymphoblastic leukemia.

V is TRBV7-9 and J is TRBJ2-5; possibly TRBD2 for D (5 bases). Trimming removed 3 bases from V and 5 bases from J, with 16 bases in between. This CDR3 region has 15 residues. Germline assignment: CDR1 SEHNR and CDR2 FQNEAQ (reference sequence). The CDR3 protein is CASSLEFRGRETQYF. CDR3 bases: TGTGCCAGCAGCTTGGAATTTCGGGGAAGGGAGACCCAGTACTTC.

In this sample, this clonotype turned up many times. DNA of the CDR3: TGTGCCAGCAGCTTAGCGAACGGCCTGTACAATGAGCAGTTCTTC. It is translated as CASSLANGLYNEQFF. The chain couples TRBV7-9 to TRBJ2-1; D gene unclear. The V gene lost 0 bases and the J gene lost 4 bases, with 10 bases spanning the gap. This CDR3 is built from 15 residues. Germline V gene lookup returns CDR1 SEHNR and CDR2 FQNEAQ (reference sequence).

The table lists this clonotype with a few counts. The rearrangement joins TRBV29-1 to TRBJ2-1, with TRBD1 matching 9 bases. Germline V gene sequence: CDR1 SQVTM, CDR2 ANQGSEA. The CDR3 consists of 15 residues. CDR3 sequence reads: CSGDRAGGSYNEQFF. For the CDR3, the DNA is TGCAGTGGGGACAGGGCAGGGGGCTCCTACAATGAGCAGTTCTTC.

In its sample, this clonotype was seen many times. CDR3 in DNA: TGTGCCAGCAGTAGGGGTGAGCAGTTCTTC. It yields the protein CASSRGEQFF. The rearrangement links TRBV11-2 to TRBJ2-1; the D gene is possibly TRBD1 (5 bases). V was trimmed by 6 bases and J by 9 bases, leaving 6 bases between them. CDR1 is SGHAT, CDR2 FQNNGV, per germline. The CDR3 totals 10 residues.

The DNA for the CDR3 is TGTGCCACCACTTGGACAGCTGGGGCCAACGTCCTGACTTTC. This sequence encodes CATTWTAGANVLTF. The chain employs TRBV15 and TRBJ2-6; maybe TRBD1 (6 bases). Germline V gives CDR1 LNHNV, CDR2 YYDKDF (reference sequence). The CDR3 extends over 14 amino acids. V lost 7 bases and J 2 bases, leaving 9 bases between the germline ends.

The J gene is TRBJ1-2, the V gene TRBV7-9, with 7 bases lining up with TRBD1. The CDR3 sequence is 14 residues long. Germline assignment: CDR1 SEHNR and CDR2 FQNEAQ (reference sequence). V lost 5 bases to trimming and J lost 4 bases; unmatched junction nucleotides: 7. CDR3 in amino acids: CASSHSGGGYGYTF. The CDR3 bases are TGTGCCAGCAGCCATTCAGGGGGGGGCTATGGCTACACCTTC.

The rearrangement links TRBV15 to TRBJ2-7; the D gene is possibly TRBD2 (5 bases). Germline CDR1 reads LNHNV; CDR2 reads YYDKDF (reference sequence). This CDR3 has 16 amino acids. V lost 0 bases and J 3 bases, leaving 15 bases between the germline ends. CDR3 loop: CATSRDEGLAVYEQYF. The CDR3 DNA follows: TGTGCCACCAGCAGAGATGAGGGTCTGGCGGTCTACGAGCAGTACTTC. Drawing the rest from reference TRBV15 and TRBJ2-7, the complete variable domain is DAMVIQNPRYQVTQFGKPVTLSCSQTLNHNVMYWYQQKSSQAPKLLFHYYDKDFNNEADTPDNFQSRRPNTSFCFLDIRSPGLGDTAMYLCATSRDEGLAVYEQYFGPGTRLTVT.

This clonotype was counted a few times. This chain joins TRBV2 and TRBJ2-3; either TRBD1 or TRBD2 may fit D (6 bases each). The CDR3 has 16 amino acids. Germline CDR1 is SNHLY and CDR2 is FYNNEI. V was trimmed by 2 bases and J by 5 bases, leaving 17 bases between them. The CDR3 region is CASSERVGGNLDTQYF. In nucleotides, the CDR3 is TGTGCCAGCAGTGAAAGGGTAGGGGGGAACCTAGATACGCAGTATTTT.

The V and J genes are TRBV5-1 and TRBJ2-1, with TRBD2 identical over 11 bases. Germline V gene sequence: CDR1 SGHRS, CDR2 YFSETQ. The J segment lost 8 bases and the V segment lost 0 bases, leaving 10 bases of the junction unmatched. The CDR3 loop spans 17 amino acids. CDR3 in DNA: TGCGCCAGCAGCTTGGCCTGGATAGCGGGAGGGGATGATGAGCAGTTCTTC. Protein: CASSLAWIAGGDDEQFF. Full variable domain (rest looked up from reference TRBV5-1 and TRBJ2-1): KAGVTQTPRYLIKTRGQQVTLSCSPISGHRSVSWYQQTPGQGLQFLFEYFSETQRNKGNFPGRFSGRQFSNSRSEMNVSTLELGDSALYLCASSLAWIAGGDDEQFFGPGTRLTVL.

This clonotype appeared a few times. CDR3 in DNA: TGTGCCAGCAGTGCGTTAACGAACACTGAAGCTTTCTTT. It yields the protein CASSALTNTEAFF. V and J are TRBV2 and TRBJ1-1; D not resolved. Trimming removed 4 bases from V and 1 base from J, with 7 bases in between. Germline loops: CDR1 SNHLY, CDR2 FYNNEI. The CDR3 consists of 13 residues.

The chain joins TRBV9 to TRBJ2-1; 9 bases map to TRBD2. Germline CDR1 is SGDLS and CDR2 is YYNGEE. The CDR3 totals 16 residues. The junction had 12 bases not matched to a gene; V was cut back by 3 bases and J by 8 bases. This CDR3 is CASSGSPGLARYEQFF. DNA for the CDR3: TGTGCCAGCAGCGGCTCACCGGGACTAGCTAGGTATGAGCAGTTCTTC.

CDR3 sequence: CASGLNYGYTF. The CDR3, as DNA: TGTGCCAGCGGGCTCAACTATGGCTACACCTTC. V gene TRBV6-2 or TRBV6-3 combines with J gene TRBJ1-2, with D uncertain. The CDR3 covers 11 residues. The germline V gene encodes CDR1 MNHEY and CDR2 SVGEGT. V lost 8 bases, J lost 2 bases, and 6 bases lay in between.

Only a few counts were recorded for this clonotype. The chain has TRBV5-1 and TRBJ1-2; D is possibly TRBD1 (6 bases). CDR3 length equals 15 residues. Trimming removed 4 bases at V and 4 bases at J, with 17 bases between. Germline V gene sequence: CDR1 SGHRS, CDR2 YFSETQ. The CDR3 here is CASSPAGGIAYGYTF. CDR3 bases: TGCGCCAGCAGCCCCGCCGGGGGCATAGCCTATGGCTACACCTTC.

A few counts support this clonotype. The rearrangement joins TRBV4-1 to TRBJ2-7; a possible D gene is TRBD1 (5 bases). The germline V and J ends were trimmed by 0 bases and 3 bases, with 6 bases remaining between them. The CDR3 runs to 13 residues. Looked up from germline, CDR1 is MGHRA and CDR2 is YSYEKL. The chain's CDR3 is CASSQDDSYEQYF. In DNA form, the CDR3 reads TGCGCCAGCAGCCAAGACGACAGCTACGAGCAGTACTTC.